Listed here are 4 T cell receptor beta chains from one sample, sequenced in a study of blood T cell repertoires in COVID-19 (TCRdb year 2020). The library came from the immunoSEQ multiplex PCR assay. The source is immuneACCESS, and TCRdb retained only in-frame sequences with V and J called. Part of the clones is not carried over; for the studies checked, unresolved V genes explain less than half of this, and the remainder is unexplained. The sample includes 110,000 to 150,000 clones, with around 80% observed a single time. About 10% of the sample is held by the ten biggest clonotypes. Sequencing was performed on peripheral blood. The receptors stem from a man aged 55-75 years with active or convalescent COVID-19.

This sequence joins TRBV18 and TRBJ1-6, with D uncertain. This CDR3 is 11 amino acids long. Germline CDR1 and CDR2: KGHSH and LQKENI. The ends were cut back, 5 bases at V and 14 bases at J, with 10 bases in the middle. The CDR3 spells CASSEGAALHF. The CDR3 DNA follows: TGTGCCAGCTCAGAGGGTGCGGCCCTCCACTTT.

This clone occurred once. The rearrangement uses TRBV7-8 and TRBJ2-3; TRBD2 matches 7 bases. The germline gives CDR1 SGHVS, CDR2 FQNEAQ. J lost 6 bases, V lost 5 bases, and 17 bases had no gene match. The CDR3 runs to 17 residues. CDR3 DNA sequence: TGTGCCAGCAGCCCGATCGTACTAGCGCCAAACCGGGATACGCAGTATTTT. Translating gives CASSPIVLAPNRDTQYF.

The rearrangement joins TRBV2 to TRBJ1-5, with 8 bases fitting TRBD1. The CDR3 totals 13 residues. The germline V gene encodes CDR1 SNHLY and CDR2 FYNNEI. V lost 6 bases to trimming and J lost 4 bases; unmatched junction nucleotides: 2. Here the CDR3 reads CASRWDRNQPQHF. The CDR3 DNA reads TGTGCCAGCAGGTGGGACAGGAATCAGCCCCAGCATTTT.

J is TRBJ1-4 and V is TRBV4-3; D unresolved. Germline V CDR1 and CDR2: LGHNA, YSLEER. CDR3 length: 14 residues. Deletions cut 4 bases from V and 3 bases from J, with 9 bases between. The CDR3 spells CASSPGSSNEKLFF. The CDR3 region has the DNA TGCGCCAGCAGCCCGGGATCTTCTAATGAAAAACTGTTTTTT.